This T cell receptor beta chain was identified in a study of vaccination effects on CD4 cells after COVID-19. The overall study: Every participant took two doses of the BNT162b2 or mRNA-1273 vaccine. A couple of convalescent pre-vaccine samples were taken 142 and 148 days post-diagnosis. Findings and limits, study-wide: Infection-derived and vaccine-derived clones contracted markedly late after vaccination.

This clone was recorded a few times. Antigen specificity is unknown. The CDR3 covers 17 residues. V dropped 3 bases and J dropped 9; count of bases not matched to a gene: 17. From germline, CDR1 is SGHRS and CDR2 YFSETQ. Pools of viral peptides were used by the ViraFEST assay to expand antigen-specific CD4+ T cells ahead of sequencing. Following 10 days of culture, CD4+ T cells were isolated. This individual contracted SARS-CoV-2 between March and December 2020, as verified by PCR. PBMC cultures contained over 1.5 million cells per well, 7.5 to 10 IU/ml IL-2 and approximately 9.9 ug/ml peptides. Method: immunoSEQ multiplex PCR; TCRdb's copy keeps in-frame clones and lacks some. The table records under 55,000 clones, approximately 70% of them present only once.

The clonotype was recovered from a human donor who had a prior SARS-CoV-2 infection. The rearrangement joins TRBV5-1 to TRBJ2-5; 10 nucleotides match TRBD1. The sample consisted of CD4+ T cells from PBMCs cultured with a peptide pool, taken before COVID-19 vaccination. The CDR3 loop is CASSSLTGGQGLAAQYF. Written as DNA, the CDR3 is TGCGCCAGCAGCTCCCTGACCGGGGGACAGGGGCTTGCGGCCCAGTACTTC.